The subject of this entry is one T cell receptor beta chain. Its antigen is as yet unknown. The authors incorporated unique molecular identifiers into the TCR beta cDNA libraries. TCRdb itself ran the PCR reads through MiXCR, one entry per CDR3 protein. Of 650,000 to 900,000 distinct CDR3 sequences in the sample, around 42% were seen once. This sample stems from a study of post-analysis software for immune sequencing data. Germline V gives CDR1 MNHEY, CDR2 SMNVEV (reference sequence). Trimming took 6 bases from V and 5 from J; bases not matched to a gene: 17. The CDR3 covers 19 residues. General study points: Among multiple sclerosis patients, normalized Chao1 diversity was significantly below that of controls. Compared with controls, patients had more of roughly 5 TRBV segments, including TRBV5-6, TRBV5-1 and TRBV20-1.

Source material: blood. J is TRBJ1-5 and V is TRBV27, with TRBD1 matching over 12 bases. The origin of this receptor is a girl aged 10 to 17 with multiple sclerosis. The CDR3 region has the DNA TGTGCCAGCAGCTCCTCCGGGACAGGGGGCCGAATTACAGATCAGCCCCAGCATTTT. As protein: CASSSSGTGGRITDQPQHF.